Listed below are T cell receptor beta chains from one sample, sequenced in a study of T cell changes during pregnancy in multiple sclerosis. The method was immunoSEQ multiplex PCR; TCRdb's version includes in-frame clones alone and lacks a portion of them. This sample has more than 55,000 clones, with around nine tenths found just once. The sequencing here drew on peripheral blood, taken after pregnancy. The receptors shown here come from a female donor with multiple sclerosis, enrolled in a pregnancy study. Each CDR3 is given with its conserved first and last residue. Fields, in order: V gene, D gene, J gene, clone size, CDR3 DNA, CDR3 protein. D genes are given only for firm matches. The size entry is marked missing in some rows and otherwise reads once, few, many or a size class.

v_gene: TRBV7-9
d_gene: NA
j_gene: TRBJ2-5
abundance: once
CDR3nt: TGTGCCAGCAGCTTAATTGGGGGGAAAGAGACCCAGTACTTC
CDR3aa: CASSLIGGKETQYF

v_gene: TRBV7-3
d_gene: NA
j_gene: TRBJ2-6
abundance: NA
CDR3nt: TGTGCCAGCAGCTTGGACGGGGTTGGGGCCAACGTCCTGACTTTC
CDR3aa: CASSLDGVGANVLTF

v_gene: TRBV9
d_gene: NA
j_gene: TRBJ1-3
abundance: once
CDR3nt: TGTGCCAGCAGCGTATCGTTGGGGGGTGTTATATATTTT
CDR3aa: CASSVSLGGVIYF

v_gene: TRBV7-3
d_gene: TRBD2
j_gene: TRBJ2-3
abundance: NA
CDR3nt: TGTGCCAGCAGCTTCGGGGGGGGCACAGATACGCAGTATTTT
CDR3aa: CASSFGGGTDTQYF

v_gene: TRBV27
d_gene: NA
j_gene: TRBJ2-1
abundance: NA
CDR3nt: TGTGCCAGCGTCCTCATGCTGGCTCTTTACAATGAGCAGTTCTTC
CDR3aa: CASVLMLALYNEQFF

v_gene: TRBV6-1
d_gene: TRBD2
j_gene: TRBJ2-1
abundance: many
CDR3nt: TGTGCCAGCAGTGAGGTAGCGGGCAGTCACAATGAGCAGTTCTTC
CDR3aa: CASSEVAGSHNEQFF

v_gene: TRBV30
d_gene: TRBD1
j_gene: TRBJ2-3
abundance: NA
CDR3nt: TGTGCCTGGAGCCCCGGGACAGGGGGCAAGGATACGCAGTATTTT
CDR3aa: CAWSPGTGGKDTQYF

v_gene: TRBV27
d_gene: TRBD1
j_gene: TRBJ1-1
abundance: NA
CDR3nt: TGTGCCAGCAGTTTCCAGGGGGGAAATATGAACACTGAAGCTTTCTTT
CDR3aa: CASSFQGGNMNTEAFF

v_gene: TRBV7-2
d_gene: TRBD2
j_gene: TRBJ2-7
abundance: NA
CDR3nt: TGTGCCAGCAGCTTAGAACTAGCGGACGAGCAGTACTTC
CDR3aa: CASSLELADEQYF

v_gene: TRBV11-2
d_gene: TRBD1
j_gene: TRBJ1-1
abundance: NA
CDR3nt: TGTGCCAGCAGCTTGTGGGACAGGGAATCGCACACTGAAGCTTTCTTT
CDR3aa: CASSLWDRESHTEAFF

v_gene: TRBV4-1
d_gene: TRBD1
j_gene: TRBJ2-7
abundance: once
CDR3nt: TGCGCCAGCAGCCCCCGACAGGGAGAGAGGTACGAGCAGTACTTC
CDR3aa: CASSPRQGERYEQYF

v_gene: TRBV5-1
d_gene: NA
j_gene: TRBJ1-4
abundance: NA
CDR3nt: TGCGCCAGCAGCGTCGATGGGGGGGTTAATGAAAAACTGTTTTTT
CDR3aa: CASSVDGGVNEKLFF

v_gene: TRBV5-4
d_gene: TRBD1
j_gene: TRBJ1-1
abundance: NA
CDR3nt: TGTGCCAGCAGCTACCAGGGGGGTTGGACTGAAGCTTTCTTT
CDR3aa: CASSYQGGWTEAFF

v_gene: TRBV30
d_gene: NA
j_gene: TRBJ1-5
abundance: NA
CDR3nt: TGTGCCTGGAGTGGGGGGGAGGAACAGCCCCAGCATTTT
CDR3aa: CAWSGGEEQPQHF

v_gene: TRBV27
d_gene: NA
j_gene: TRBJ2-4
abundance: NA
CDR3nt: TGTGCCAGCAGTTCGTGGAGGCTAGCCAAAAACATTCAGTACTTC
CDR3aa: CASSSWRLAKNIQYF

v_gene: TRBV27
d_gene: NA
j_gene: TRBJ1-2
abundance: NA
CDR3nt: TGTGCCAGCAGCCGGGGGGGGTCGGTAGGGAATCATGGCTACACCTTC
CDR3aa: CASSRGGSVGNHGYTF

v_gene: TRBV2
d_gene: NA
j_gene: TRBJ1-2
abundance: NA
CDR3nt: TGTGCCAGCGGCCTGGACAGTCTATTTGGCTACACCTTC
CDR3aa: CASGLDSLFGYTF

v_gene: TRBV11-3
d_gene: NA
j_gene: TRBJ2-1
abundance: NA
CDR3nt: TGTGCCAGCAGCAGCAGATGGGGGCAGGGAGATAACAATGAGCAGTTCTTC
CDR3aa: CASSSRWGQGDNNEQFF

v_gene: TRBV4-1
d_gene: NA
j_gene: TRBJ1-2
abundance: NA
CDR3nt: TGCGCCAGCAGCCAAGCTTTCGGGACATCCTATGGCTACACCTTC
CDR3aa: CASSQAFGTSYGYTF

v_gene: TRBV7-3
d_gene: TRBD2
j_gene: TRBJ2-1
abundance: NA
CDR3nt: TGTGCCAGCAGTCGTAAAGGACTAGCGGGGGCTGGTAATGAGCAGTTCTTC
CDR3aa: CASSRKGLAGAGNEQFF

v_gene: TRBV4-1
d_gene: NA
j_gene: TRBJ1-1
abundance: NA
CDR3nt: TGCGCCAGCAGCCAAGATGCGGGCCTGGTAGCTTTCTTT
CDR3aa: CASSQDAGLVAFF

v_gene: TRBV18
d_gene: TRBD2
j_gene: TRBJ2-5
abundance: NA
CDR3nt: TGTGCCAGCTCACCAAGGGCTAGCGGGGCGGAGACCCAGTACTTC
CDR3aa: CASSPRASGAETQYF

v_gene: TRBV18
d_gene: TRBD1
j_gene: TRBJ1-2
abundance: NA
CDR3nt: TGTGCCAGCTCACCGGGACAGGAGAACTATGGCTACACCTTC
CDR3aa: CASSPGQENYGYTF

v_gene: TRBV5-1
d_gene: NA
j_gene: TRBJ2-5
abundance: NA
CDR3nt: TGCGCCAGCAGCTGGGGATTCGGGACTGTGAAGACCCAGTACTTC
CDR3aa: CASSWGFGTVKTQYF

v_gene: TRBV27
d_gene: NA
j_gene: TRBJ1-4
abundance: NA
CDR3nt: TGTGCCAGCAGTCCCCTCACCGGAAAACTGTTTTTT
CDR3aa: CASSPLTGKLFF

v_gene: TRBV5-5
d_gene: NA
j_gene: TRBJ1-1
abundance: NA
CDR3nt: TGTGCCAGCAGCTTACGTCGAGGTGGGACTGAAGCTTTCTTT
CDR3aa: CASSLRRGGTEAFF

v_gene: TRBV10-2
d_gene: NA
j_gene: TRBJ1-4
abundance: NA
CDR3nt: TGCGCCAGCGCGGACAGCTGGGCTAATGAAAAACTGTTTTTT
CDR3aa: CASADSWANEKLFF

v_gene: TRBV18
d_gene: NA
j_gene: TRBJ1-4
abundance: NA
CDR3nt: TGTGCCAGCTCACCACCGGGGCTTAATGAAAAACTGTTTTTT
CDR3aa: CASSPPGLNEKLFF

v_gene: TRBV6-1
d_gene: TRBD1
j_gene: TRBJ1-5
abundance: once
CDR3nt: TGTGCCAGCAGTGCATCTTTCCCCGGGACAGCGCACAATCAGCCCCAGCATTTT
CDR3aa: CASSASFPGTAHNQPQHF

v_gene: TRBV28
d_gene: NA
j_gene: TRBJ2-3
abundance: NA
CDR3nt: TGTGCCAGCTCCCAGGGGCCGTATACGCAGTATTTT
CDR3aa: CASSQGPYTQYF

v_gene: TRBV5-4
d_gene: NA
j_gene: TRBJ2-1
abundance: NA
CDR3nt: TGTGCCAGCAGCTCCAGCGTAGGCTCCTACAATGAGCAGTTCTTC
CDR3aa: CASSSSVGSYNEQFF

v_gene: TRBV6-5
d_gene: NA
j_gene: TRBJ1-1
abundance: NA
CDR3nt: TGTGCCAGCAGAAGGGAATTGAGGGCTGAAGCTTTCTTT
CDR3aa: CASRRELRAEAFF

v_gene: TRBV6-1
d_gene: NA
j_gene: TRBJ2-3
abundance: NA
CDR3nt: TGTGCCAGCAGTGAAGATAGAGGGCCCACAGATACGCAGTATTTT
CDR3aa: CASSEDRGPTDTQYF

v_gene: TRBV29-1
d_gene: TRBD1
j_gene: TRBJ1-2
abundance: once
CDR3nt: TGCAGCGTTGATGGACAGGGTTACTATGGCTACACCTTC
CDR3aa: CSVDGQGYYGYTF

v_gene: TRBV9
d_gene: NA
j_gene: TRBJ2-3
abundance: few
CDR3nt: TGTGCCAGCAGCGGGGGCGGCACAGATACGCAGTATTTT
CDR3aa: CASSGGGTDTQYF

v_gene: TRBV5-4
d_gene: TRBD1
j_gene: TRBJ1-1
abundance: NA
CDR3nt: TGTGCCAGCAGCCCGCTAGGGGGCTATATGAACACTGAAGCTTTCTTT
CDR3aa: CASSPLGGYMNTEAFF

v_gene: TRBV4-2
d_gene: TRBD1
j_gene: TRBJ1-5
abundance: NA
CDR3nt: TGTGCCAGCAGCCTGGACCGGACAGGGAACCAGCCCCAGCATTTT
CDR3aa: CASSLDRTGNQPQHF

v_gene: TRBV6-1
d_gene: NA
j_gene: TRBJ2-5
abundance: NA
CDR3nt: TGTGCCAGCATGATATTCAGGTCAGGGGAGACCCAGTACTTC
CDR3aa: CASMIFRSGETQYF

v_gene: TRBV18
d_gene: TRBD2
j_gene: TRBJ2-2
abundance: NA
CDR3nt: TGTGCCAGCTCACCCTCGACGGGGGGGTCCGACACCGGGGAGCTGTTTTTT
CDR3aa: CASSPSTGGSDTGELFF

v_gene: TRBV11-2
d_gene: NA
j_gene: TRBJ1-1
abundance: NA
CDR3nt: TGTGCCAGCAGCTTACAACGTCAGGGGCCCGACACTGAAGCTTTCTTT
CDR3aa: CASSLQRQGPDTEAFF

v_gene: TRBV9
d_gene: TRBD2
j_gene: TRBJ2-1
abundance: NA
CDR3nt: TGTGCCAGCAGCCCCCGAGGAGCTAGCGGGAATGAGCAGTTCTTC
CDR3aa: CASSPRGASGNEQFF

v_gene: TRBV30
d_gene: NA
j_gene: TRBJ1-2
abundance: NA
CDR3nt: TGTGCCTGGAGTGTACGGACAGCCTATCCCACCTATGGCTACACCTTC
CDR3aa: CAWSVRTAYPTYGYTF

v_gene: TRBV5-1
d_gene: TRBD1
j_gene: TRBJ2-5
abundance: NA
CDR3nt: TGCGCCAGCAGCGTAAACAGGGGGATGGAGACCCAGTACTTC
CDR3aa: CASSVNRGMETQYF

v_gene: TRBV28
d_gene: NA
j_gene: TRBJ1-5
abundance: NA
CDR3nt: TGTGCCAGCAGTTTACCCAGGGCGAGCAATCAGCCCCAGCATTTT
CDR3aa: CASSLPRASNQPQHF

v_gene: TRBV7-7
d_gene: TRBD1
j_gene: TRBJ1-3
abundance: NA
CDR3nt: TGTGCTAGCAGCACCGGGACAGGGGTTGGAAACACCATATATTTT
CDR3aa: CASSTGTGVGNTIYF

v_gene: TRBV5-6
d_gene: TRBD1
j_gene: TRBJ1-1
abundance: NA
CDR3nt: TGTGCCAGCAGCCTAGGACAGGGGAGGTGGAACACTGAAGCTTTCTTT
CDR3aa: CASSLGQGRWNTEAFF

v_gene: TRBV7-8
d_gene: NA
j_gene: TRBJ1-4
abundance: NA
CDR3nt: TGTGCCAGCAGTCAAGGCAGGGGAAATGAAAAACTGTTTTTT
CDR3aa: CASSQGRGNEKLFF

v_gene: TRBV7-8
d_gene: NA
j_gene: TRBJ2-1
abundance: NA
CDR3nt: TGTGCCAGCAGCGGCCACACAGAGCCTTCCTACAATGAGCAGTTCTTC
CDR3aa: CASSGHTEPSYNEQFF

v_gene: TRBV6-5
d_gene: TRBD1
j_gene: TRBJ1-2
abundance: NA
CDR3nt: TGTGCCAGCAGACCTGACAGGGGGTATGGCTACACCTTC
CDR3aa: CASRPDRGYGYTF

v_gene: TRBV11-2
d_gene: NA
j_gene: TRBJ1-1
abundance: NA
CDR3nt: TGTGCCAGCAGCTTAGACCGGAACACTGAAGCTTTCTTT
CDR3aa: CASSLDRNTEAFF

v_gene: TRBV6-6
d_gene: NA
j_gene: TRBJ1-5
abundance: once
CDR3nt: TGTGCCAGCAGTCCAGAGTACGGGGGTCAGCCCCAGCATTTT
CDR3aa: CASSPEYGGQPQHF

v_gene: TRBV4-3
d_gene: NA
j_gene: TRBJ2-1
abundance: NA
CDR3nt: TGCGCCAGCAGCCAAGATTCGCAGATTCGCTCCTACAATGAGCAGTTCTTC
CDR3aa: CASSQDSQIRSYNEQFF

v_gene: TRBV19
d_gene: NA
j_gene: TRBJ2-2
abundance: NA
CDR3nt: TGTGCCAGTAGTATAGTGGGGCCAGGGGGGGAGCTGTTTTTT
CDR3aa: CASSIVGPGGELFF

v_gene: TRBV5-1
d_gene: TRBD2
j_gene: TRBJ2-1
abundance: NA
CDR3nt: TGCGCCAGCAGCTGGAGCGGGGGAAACTACAATGAGCAGTTCTTC
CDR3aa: CASSWSGGNYNEQFF

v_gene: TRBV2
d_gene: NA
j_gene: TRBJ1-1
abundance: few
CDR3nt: TGTGCCAGCAGTGTGAGGACTGAAGCTTTCTTT
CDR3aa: CASSVRTEAFF

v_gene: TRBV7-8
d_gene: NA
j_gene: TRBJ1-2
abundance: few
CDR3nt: TGTGCCAGCAGCCCAGGCCCCTGGGGCTACACCTTC
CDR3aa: CASSPGPWGYTF